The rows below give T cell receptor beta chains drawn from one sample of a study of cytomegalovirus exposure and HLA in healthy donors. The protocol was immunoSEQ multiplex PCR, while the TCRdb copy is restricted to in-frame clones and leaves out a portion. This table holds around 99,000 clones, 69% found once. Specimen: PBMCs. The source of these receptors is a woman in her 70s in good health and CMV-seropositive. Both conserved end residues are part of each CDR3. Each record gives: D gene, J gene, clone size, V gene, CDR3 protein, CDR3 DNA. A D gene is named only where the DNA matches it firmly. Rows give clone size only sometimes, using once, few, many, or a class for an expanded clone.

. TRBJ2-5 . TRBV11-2 CASSTPHGRRETQYF TGTGCCAGCAGCACCCCCCACGGACGGAGGGAGACCCAGTACTTC
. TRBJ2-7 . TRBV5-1 CASSLRGSEYEQYF TGCGCCAGCAGCTTACGAGGATCAGAGTACGAGCAGTACTTC
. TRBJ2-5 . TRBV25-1 CASSEYRGAGETQYF TGTGCCAGCAGTGAATACAGGGGGGCGGGAGAGACCCAGTACTTC
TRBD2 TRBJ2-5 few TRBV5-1 CASSLGARGGQETQYF TGCGCCAGCAGCTTGGGAGCGCGGGGGGGCCAAGAGACCCAGTACTTC
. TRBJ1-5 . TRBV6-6 CASSSGNSNQPQHF TGTGCCAGCAGTTCCGGGAATAGCAATCAGCCCCAGCATTTT
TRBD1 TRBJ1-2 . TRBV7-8 CASSQQGSNYGYTF TGTGCCAGCAGCCAACAGGGGTCTAACTATGGCTACACCTTC
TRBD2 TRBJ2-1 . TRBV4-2 CASSQQTSGGYNEQFF TGTGCCAGCAGCCAGCAAACTAGCGGGGGCTACAATGAGCAGTTCTTC
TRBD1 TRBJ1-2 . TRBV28 CASSSGTDFSGYTF TGTGCCAGCAGTTCCGGGACAGACTTTTCCGGCTACACCTTC
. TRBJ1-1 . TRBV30 CARGSWATMNTEAFF TGTGCCAGAGGGTCCTGGGCAACTATGAACACTGAAGCTTTCTTT
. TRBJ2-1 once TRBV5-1 CASRPDSAGGNEQFF TGCGCCAGCAGGCCTGACAGCGCCGGAGGGAATGAGCAGTTCTTC
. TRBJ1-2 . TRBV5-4 CASSIDSSYGYTF TGTGCCAGCAGCATAGACAGCTCCTATGGCTACACCTTC
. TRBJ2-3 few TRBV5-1 CASSFRETDTQYF TGCGCCAGCAGCTTCCGAGAAACAGATACGCAGTATTTT
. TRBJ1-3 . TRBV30 CAWSVSGGGNTIYF TGTGCCTGGAGTGTAAGCGGGGGTGGAAACACCATATATTTT
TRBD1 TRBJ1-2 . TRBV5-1 CASSPGGTVLYGYTF TGCGCCAGCAGCCCTGGGGGGACAGTTTTGTACGGCTACACCTTC
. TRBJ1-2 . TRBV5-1 CASSLIEGAVGYTF TGCGCCAGCAGCTTGATAGAAGGGGCGGTAGGCTACACCTTC
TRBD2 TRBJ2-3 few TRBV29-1 CSVEPNELAGGPRDTQYF TGCAGCGTTGAGCCGAACGAACTAGCGGGGGGGCCAAGAGATACGCAGTATTTT
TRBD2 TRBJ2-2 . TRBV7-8 CASSSMTSGLRVGELFF TGTGCCAGCAGCTCGATGACTAGCGGGTTAAGGGTCGGGGAGCTGTTTTTT
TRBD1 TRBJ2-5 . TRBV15 CATSTLQGVETQYF TGTGCCACCAGCACTCTCCAGGGGGTAGAGACCCAGTACTTC
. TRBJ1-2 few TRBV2 CASSPPRGEGYGYTF TGTGCCAGCAGTCCCCCCCGGGGAGAGGGCTATGGCTACACCTTC
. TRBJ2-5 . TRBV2 CASSEGALAETQYF TGTGCCAGCAGTGAAGGGGCCCTGGCGGAGACCCAGTACTTC
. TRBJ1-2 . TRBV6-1 CASKEGSYYGYTF TGTGCCAGCAAGGAGGGGAGTTACTATGGCTACACCTTC
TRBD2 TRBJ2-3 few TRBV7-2 CASSLGGLAGIDTQYF TGTGCCAGCAGCTTAGGGGGACTAGCGGGGATAGATACGCAGTATTTT
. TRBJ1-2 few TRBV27 CASRGEGVANYGYTF TGTGCCAGCAGGGGAGAGGGTGTCGCTAACTATGGCTACACCTTC
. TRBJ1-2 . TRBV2 CASSDGQYGYTF TGTGCCAGCAGTGATGGTCAGTATGGCTACACCTTC
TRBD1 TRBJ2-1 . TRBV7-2 CASSLETGANEQFF TGTGCCAGCAGCTTAGAGACAGGGGCGAATGAGCAGTTCTTC
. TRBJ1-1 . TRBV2 CASSEAVGVKAFF TGTGCCAGCAGTGAAGCGGTAGGGGTCAAAGCTTTCTTT
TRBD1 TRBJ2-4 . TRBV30 CAWSSRGSKNIQYF TGTGCCTGGAGTAGCAGGGGGTCCAAAAACATTCAGTACTTC
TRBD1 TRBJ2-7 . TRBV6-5 CASSSTGTGEYEQYF TGTGCCAGCAGTAGTACCGGGACAGGGGAGTACGAGCAGTACTTC
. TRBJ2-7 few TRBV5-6 CASVGLGREQYF TGTGCCAGCGTGGGTTTGGGCAGGGAGCAGTACTTC
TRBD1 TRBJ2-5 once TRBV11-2 CASSLVPLTGVGETQYF TGTGCCAGCAGCTTAGTGCCCTTAACAGGGGTCGGGGAGACCCAGTACTTC
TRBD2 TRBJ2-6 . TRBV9 CASSAQRGGFGANVLTF TGTGCCAGCAGCGCACAGCGGGGGGGCTTCGGGGCCAACGTCCTGACTTTC
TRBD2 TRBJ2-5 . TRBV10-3 CAISEPGLAGGETQYF TGTGCCATCAGTGAGCCCGGACTAGCGGGGGGAGAGACCCAGTACTTC
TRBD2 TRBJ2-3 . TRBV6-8 CASRMSGGRTDTQYF TGTGCCAGCAGAATGAGCGGGGGGCGCACAGATACGCAGTATTTT
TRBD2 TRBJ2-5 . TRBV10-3 CAISPSGGEETQYF TGTGCCATCAGCCCCAGCGGGGGGGAAGAGACCCAGTACTTC
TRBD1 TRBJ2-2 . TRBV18 CASSPTGLETGELFF TGTGCCAGCTCACCGACAGGGCTGGAAACCGGGGAGCTGTTTTTT
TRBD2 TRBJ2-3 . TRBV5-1 CASSLMTSGGTDTQYF TGCGCCAGCAGCTTGATGACTAGCGGTGGCACAGATACGCAGTATTTT
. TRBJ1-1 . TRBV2 CASTQGRQNRAFF TGTGCCAGCACCCAAGGGCGGCAGAACAGGGCTTTCTTT
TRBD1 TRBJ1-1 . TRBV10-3 CAISEAAGQGDTEAFF TGTGCCATCAGTGAGGCGGCGGGACAGGGGGACACTGAAGCTTTCTTT
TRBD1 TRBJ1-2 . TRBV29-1 CSVRTGDDYGYTF TGCAGCGTAAGGACAGGGGATGACTATGGCTACACCTTC
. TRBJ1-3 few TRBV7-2 CASSETQGSGNTIYF TGTGCCAGCAGCGAGACGCAGGGCTCTGGAAACACCATATATTTT
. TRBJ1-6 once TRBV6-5 CASSYSRLTYNSPLHF TGTGCCAGCAGTTACTCGAGACTGACCTATAATTCACCCCTCCACTTT
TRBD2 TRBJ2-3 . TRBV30 CAWSVQGGSTQYF TGTGCCTGGAGTGTCCAGGGAGGGAGTACGCAGTATTTT
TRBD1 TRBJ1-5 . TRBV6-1 CASSGGTGGYGQPQHF TGTGCCAGCAGTGGGGGGACAGGGGGATATGGTCAGCCCCAGCATTTT
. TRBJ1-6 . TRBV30 CAWSVGGNNSPLHF TGTGCCTGGAGTGTCGGGGGAAATAATTCACCCCTCCACTTT
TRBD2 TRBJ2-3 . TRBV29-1 CSVGERGGSMDTQYF TGCAGCGTTGGGGAGCGGGGGGGCAGTATGGATACGCAGTATTTT
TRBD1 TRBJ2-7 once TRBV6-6 CASSSPTGGLSYEQYF TGTGCCAGCAGTTCTCCTACAGGGGGCCTATCCTACGAGCAGTACTTC
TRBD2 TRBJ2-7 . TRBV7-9 CASSFAGGGYEQYF TGTGCCAGCAGCTTTGCGGGGGGCGGCTACGAGCAGTACTTC
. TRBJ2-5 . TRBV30 CAWRQWWGGAETQYF TGTGCCTGGCGCCAGTGGTGGGGGGGCGCCGAGACCCAGTACTTC
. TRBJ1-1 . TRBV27 CASSSPGTRNTEAFF TGTGCCAGCAGTTCTCCCGGGACAAGGAACACTGAAGCTTTCTTT
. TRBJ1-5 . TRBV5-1 CASSLGPGNQPQHF TGCGCCAGCAGCTTGGGCCCGGGGAATCAGCCCCAGCATTTT
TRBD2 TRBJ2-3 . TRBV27 CASRLAGRDTQYF TGTGCCAGCCGCTTAGCGGGGAGGGATACGCAGTATTTT
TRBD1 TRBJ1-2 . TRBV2 CASRGQAFTNYGYTF TGTGCCAGCAGGGGACAGGCCTTCACTAACTATGGCTACACCTTC
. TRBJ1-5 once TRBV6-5 CASSYLSGDGNQPQHF TGTGCCAGCAGTTATCTTTCGGGTGACGGCAATCAGCCCCAGCATTTT
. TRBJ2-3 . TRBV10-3 CAIKGQGAFGGQDTQYF TGTGCCATCAAGGGCCAAGGGGCGTTTGGGGGCCAGGATACGCAGTATTTT
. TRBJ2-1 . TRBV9 CASSVVSGLNEQFF TGTGCCAGCAGCGTAGTATCGGGTCTCAATGAGCAGTTCTTC